The 7 T cell receptor beta chains below all came from one sample that was sequenced in a study of CD8 T cells in ankylosing spondylitis. TCRdb reprocessed the 5' RACE reads with MiXCR, giving one entry per CDR3 protein. The data hold just over 300,000 distinct CDR3 sequences, with less than 25% observed a single time. The source material was blood, either unsorted or a sorted T cell fraction (not recorded which). These receptors all come from a female donor with ankylosing spondylitis or in good health (not recorded which).

The V gene is TRBV10-3, the J gene TRBJ2-5, with a possible D match to TRBD2 (7 bases). The V end was cut by 9 bases, the J end by 0 bases, with 11 bases between. The CDR3 spans 13 residues. Germline-derived CDR1 and CDR2 are ENHRY and SYGVKD. In DNA, the CDR3 is TGTGCCATGTCCGGGGGGCACCAAGAGACCCAGTACTTC. It is translated as CAMSGGHQETQYF.

The chain couples TRBV12-5 to TRBJ2-7; D gene unclear. The CDR3 extends over 11 amino acids. Germline V gene lookup returns CDR1 LGHNT and CDR2 FRNRAP. V was clipped by 0 bases and J by 6 bases, with 3 bases between them. The CDR3 sequence is CASGLVLEQYF. CDR3 DNA sequence: TGTGCTAGTGGTTTGGTACTCGAGCAGTACTTC. The full variable domain, with the rest looked up from reference TRBV12-5 and TRBJ2-7, is DARVTQTPRHKVTEMGQEVTMRCQPILGHNTVFWYRQTMMQGLELLAYFRNRAPLDDSGMPKDRFSAEMPDATLATLKIQPSEPRDSAVYFCASGLVLEQYFGPGTRLTVT.

This clonotype was seen a handful of times. V and J are TRBV18 and TRBJ1-1, with D possibly matching TRBD1 (6 bases). The CDR3 loop spans 14 amino acids. Germline V CDR1 and CDR2: KGHSH, LQKENI. The V end lost 0 bases, the J end lost 8 bases, and 13 bases lay between the germline ends. Written as DNA, the CDR3 is TGTGCCAGCTCACCACCCTTGGCGGGGGCCGAAGCTTTCTTT. This gives the protein CASSPPLAGAEAFF.

In this sample, this clonotype turned up a few times. The CDR3 region has the DNA TGTGCCAGCAGCTTCCGGGACGTAAAACGGGCTGAAGCTTTCTTT. Encoded protein: CASSFRDVKRAEAFF. The chain is built from TRBV7-8 and TRBJ1-1; TRBD1 might be the D (5 bases). CDR3 size: 15 residues. Trimming left V 3 bases short and J 6 bases short, with 17 bases between. Germline V gene data show CDR1 as SGHVS and CDR2 as FQNEAQ.

The V gene is TRBV16, the J gene TRBJ2-7; 8 positions match TRBD2. Germline V lookup: CDR1 KGHSY, CDR2 FQNENV. The junction had 8 bases not matched to a gene; V was cut back by 9 bases and J by 4 bases. The CDR3 covers 13 residues. CDR3 sequence: CASRPPGGYEQYF. Written as DNA, the CDR3 is TGTGCCAGTCGTCCGCCGGGAGGGTACGAGCAGTACTTC.

This clonotype was seen ten or more times. V gene TRBV12-3 or TRBV12-4 combines with J gene TRBJ1-1, with D unclear. The CDR3 covers 14 residues. V lost 5 bases and J 0 bases, leaving 10 bases between the germline ends. The CDR3 protein is CASSHDTMNTEAFF. For the CDR3, the DNA is TGTGCCAGCAGTCATGACACGATGAACACTGAAGCTTTCTTT.

The chain combines TRBV4-3 with TRBJ1-2; 9 bases line up with TRBD1. The trim removed 3 bases at V and 4 bases at J, leaving 9 bases unmatched. Germline values: CDR1 LGHNA, CDR2 YSLEER. The CDR3 is made up of 16 amino acids. CDR3: CASSHEGQGSVYGYTF. CDR3 coding DNA: TGCGCCAGCAGCCACGAGGGACAGGGATCGGTCTATGGCTACACCTTC.